This T cell receptor (beta chain) comes out of a study of blood T cell repertoires in COVID-19. Study background: Sources were T cells, B-cell-depleted T cells, or PBMCs; the material itself was cDNA or gDNA.

Original processing methods: Amplifying reference gene primers gave estimates of nucleated cell counts. Only in-frame clones appear in the TCRdb table, and some are missing; sequencing was by immunoSEQ multiplex PCR. V and J calls and clone size are those listed in that table; D and trimming were worked out from the DNA. The sample holds tens of thousands of clones, around 84% seen once. The CDR3 consists of 10 residues. Trimming left V 2 bases short and J 11 bases short, with 7 bases between. Germline V gives CDR1 SQVTM, CDR2 ANQGSEA. This chain links TRBV29-1 with TRBJ2-1; D gene unclear. This receptor was taken from a human donor in a cohort sampled during active COVID-19. The sequencing sample was made of peripheral blood. The CDR3 DNA reads TGCAGCGTTGAACTTGAGAAGCAGTTCTTC. The encoded protein is CSVELEKQFF.